The clone carrying this T cell receptor beta chain was observed a handful of times. The sample comes from a study of cytomegalovirus exposure and HLA in healthy donors. A multiplex PCR was run with 60 Vbeta primers and 13 Jbeta primers. Only in-frame clones appear in the TCRdb table, and some are missing; sequencing was by immunoSEQ multiplex PCR. The data show some 110,000 clones, more than 70% seen once. CDR3 length: 13 amino acids. Germline values: CDR1 MNHEY, CDR2 SMNVEV (reference sequence). V was clipped by 5 bases and J by 9 bases, with 14 bases between them. The sequence was obtained from a man in his forties or fifties in good health and CMV-seronegative. The specimen was PBMCs. The V call is TRBV27, the J call TRBJ2-1; D perhaps matches TRBD1 (6 bases). The CDR3 region is CASSISQGGEQFF. In DNA form, the CDR3 reads TGTGCCAGCAGTATTTCTCAAGGGGGTGAGCAGTTCTTC.